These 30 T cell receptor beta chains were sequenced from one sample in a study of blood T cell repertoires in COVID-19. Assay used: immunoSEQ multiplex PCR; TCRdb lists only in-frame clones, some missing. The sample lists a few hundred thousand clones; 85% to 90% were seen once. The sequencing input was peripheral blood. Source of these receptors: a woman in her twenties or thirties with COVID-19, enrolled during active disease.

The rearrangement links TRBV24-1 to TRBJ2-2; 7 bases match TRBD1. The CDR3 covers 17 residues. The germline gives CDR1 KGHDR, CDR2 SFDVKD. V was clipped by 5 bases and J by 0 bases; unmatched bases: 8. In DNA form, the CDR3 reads TGTGCCACCAGTGCGAATAGGGGACAGCCGAACACCGGGGAGCTGTTTTTT. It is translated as CATSANRGQPNTGELFF.

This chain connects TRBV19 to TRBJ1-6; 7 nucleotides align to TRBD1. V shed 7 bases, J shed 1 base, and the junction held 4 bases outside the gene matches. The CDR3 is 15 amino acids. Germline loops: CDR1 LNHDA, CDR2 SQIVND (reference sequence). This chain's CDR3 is CASTLQGSYNSPLHF. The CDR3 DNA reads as TGTGCCAGTACCTTACAGGGGTCCTATAATTCACCCCTCCACTTT.

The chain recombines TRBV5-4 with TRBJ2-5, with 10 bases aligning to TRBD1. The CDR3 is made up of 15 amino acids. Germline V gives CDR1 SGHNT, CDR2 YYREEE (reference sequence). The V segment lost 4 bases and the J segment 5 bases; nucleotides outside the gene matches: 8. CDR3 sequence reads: CASSTGTGVGETQYF. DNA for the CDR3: TGTGCCAGCAGCACCGGGACAGGGGTCGGGGAGACCCAGTACTTC.

This CDR3 is CASTLTSANSYEQYF. The CDR3 nucleotides read TGTGCCAGCACCCTGACTAGCGCTAACTCCTACGAGCAGTACTTC. This rearrangement joins TRBV5-5 to TRBJ2-7; 8 bases agree with TRBD2. The germline CDR1 and CDR2 sequences are SGHKS and YYEKEE (reference sequence). V lost 6 bases, J lost 0 bases, and 8 bases stayed unmatched. This CDR3 contains 15 residues.

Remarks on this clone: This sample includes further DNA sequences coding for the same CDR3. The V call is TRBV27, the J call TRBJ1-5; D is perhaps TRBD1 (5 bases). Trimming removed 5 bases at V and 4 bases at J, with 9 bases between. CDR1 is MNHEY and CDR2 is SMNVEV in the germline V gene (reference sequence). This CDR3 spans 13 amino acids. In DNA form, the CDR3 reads TGTGCCAGCAGTCTCCAGGGAAATCAGCCCCAGCATTTT. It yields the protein CASSLQGNQPQHF.

CDR3: CASSFQGAETQYF. DNA for the CDR3: TGTGCCAGCAGCTTTCAGGGTGCAGAGACCCAGTACTTC. This chain connects TRBV11-3 to TRBJ2-5; a weak D match, TRBD1 (5 bases). V was cut by 3 bases and J by 4 bases, with 9 bases left in between. This CDR3 contains 13 residues. Germline V gene data show CDR1 as SGHNT and CDR2 as YENEEA.

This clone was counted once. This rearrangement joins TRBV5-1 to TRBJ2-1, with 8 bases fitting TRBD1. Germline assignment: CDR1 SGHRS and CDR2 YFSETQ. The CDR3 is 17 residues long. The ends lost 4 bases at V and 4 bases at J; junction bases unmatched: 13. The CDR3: CASSPTGYRGEYNEQFF. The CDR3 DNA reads TGCGCCAGCAGCCCGACGGGATACAGGGGGGAATACAATGAGCAGTTCTTC.

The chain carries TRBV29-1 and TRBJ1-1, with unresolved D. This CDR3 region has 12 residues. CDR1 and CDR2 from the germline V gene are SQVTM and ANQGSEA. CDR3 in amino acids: CSGGGENTEAFF. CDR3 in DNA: TGCAGTGGAGGTGGAGAAAACACTGAAGCTTTCTTT.

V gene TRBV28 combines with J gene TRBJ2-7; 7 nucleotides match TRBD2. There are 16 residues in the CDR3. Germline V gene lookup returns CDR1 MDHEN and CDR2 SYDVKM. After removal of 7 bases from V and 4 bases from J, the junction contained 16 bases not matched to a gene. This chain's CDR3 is CASTSPPGEGPYEQYF. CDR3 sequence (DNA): TGTGCCAGCACCTCACCCCCCGGGGAGGGCCCATACGAGCAGTACTTC.

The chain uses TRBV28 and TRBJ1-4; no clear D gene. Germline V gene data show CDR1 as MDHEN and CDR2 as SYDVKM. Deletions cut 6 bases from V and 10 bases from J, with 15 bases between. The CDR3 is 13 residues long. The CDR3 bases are TGTGCCAGCAGAAGGCTGGACTCGGGAAAACTGTTTTTT. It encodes CASRRLDSGKLFF.

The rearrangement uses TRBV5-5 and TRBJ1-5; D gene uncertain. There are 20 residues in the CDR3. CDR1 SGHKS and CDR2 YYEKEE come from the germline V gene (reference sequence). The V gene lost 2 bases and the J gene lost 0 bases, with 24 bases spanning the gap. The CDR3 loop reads CASSFPGREGSPYSNQPQHF. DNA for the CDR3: TGTGCCAGCAGCTTCCCCGGGCGGGAGGGATCGCCTTATAGCAATCAGCCCCAGCATTTT.

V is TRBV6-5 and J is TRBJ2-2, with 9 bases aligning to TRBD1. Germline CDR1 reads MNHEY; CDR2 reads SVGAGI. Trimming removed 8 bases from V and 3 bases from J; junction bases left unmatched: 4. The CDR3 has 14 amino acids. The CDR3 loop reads CASGRQGDTGELFF. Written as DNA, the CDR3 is TGTGCCAGCGGGAGACAGGGGGACACCGGGGAGCTGTTTTTT.

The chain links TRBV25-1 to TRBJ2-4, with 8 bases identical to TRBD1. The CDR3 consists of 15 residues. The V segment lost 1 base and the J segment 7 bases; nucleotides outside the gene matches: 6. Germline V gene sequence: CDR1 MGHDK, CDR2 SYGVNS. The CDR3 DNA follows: TGTGCCAGCAGTGAATCCCACCGACAGGGGAACATTCAGTACTTC. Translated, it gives CASSESHRQGNIQYF.

The CDR3 DNA is TGTGCCAGCTCACCCCCGGACAGGACAACTAATGAAAAACTGTTTTTT. This codes for CASSPPDRTTNEKLFF. This chain links TRBV18 with TRBJ1-4; 7 positions match TRBD1. V shed 3 bases, J shed 0 bases, and the junction held 4 bases outside the gene matches. Germline loops: CDR1 KGHSH, CDR2 LQKENI. This CDR3 spans 16 amino acids.

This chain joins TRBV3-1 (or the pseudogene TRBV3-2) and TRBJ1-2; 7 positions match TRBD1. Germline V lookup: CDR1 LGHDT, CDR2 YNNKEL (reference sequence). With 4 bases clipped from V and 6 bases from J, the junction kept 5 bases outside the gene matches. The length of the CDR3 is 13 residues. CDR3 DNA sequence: TGTGCCAGCAGCCTTAGGGGGCTAGATGGCTACACCTTC. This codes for CASSLRGLDGYTF.

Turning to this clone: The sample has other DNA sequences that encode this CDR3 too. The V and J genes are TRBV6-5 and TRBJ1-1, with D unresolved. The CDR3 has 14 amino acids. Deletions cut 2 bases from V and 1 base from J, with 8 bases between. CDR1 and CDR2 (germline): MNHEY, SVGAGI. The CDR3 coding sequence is TGTGCCAGCAGTTACGGAGGGCAGAACACTGAAGCTTTCTTT. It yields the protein CASSYGGQNTEAFF.

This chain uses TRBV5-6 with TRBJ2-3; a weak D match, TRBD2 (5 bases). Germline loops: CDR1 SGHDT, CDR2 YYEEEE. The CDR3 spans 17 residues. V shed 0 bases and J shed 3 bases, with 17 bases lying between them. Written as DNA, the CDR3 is TGTGCCAGCAGCTTGGAAGGTCCTAGCCAAAGGACAGATACGCAGTATTTT. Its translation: CASSLEGPSQRTDTQYF.

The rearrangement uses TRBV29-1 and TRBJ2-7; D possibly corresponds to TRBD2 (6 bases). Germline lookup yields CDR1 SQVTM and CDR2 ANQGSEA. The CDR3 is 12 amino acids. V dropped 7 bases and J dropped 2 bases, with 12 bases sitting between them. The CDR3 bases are TGCAGCGCCCGGGACTGGACCTACGAGCAGTACTTC. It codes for CSARDWTYEQYF.

CDR3 sequence (DNA): TGTGCCAGCAGCTTTGATGTCCCTGGAGGTTACGAGCAGTACTTC. Translated: CASSFDVPGGYEQYF. The rearrangement joins TRBV12-1 to TRBJ2-7; TRBD2, as called in the table, went unchecked against the DNA. TRBV12-1 is reported as a pseudogene. The CDR3 is 15 residues long.

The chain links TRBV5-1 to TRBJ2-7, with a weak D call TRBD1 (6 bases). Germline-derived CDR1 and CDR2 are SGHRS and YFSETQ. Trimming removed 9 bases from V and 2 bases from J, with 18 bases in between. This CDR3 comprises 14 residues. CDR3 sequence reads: CATLDRGTTYEQYF. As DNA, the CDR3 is TGCGCCACCTTGGACAGAGGGACAACCTACGAGCAGTACTTC.

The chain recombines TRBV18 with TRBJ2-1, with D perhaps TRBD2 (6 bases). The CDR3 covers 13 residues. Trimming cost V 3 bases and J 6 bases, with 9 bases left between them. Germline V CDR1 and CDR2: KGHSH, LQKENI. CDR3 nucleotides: TGTGCCAGCTCACCCGGGGGAGTCAATGAGCAGTTCTTC. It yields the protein CASSPGGVNEQFF. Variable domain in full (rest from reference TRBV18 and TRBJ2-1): NAGVMQNPRHLVRRRGQEARLRCSPMKGHSHVYWYRQLPEEGLKFMVYLQKENIIDESGMPKERFSAEFPKEGPSILRIQQVVRGDSAAYFCASSPGGVNEQFFGPGTRLTVL.

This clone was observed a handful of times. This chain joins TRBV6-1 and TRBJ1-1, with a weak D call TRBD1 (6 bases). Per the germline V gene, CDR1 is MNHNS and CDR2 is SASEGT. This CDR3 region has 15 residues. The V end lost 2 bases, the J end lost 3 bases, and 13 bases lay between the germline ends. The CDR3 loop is CASSEIGDIDTEAFF. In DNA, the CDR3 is TGTGCCAGCAGTGAAATTGGGGACATCGACACTGAAGCTTTCTTT.

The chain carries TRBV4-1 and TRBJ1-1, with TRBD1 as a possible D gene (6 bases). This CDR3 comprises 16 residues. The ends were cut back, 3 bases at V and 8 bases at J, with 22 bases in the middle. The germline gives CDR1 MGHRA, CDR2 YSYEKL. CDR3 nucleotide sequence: TGCGCCAGCAGCCAGCCCTCAAACAGGGTTGGGGCCGAAGCTTTCTTT. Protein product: CASSQPSNRVGAEAFF.

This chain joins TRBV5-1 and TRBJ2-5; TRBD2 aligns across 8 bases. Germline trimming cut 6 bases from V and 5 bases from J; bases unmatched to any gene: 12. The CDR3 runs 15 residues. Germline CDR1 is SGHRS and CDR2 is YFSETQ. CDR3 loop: CASNTGGAGRETQYF. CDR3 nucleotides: TGCGCCAGCAATACCGGGGGGGCCGGGAGGGAGACCCAGTACTTC.

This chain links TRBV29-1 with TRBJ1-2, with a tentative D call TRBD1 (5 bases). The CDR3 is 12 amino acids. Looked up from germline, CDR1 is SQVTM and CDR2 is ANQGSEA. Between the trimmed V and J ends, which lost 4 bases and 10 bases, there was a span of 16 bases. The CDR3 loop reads CSVVGKGQLYTF. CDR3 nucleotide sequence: TGCAGCGTTGTGGGTAAGGGGCAGCTCTACACCTTC. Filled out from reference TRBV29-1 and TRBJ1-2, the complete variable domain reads SAVISQKPSRDICQRGTSLTIQCQVDSQVTMMFWYRQQPGQSLTLIATANQGSEATYESGFVIDKFPISRPNLTFSTLTVSNMSPEDSSIYLCSVVGKGQLYTFGSGTRLTVV.

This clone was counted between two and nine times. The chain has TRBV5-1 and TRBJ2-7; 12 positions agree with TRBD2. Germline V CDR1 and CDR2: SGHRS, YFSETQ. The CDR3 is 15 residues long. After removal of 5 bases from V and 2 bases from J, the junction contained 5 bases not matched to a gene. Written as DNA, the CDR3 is TGCGCCAGCAGTTCGAGACTAGCGGGGGCCTACGAGCAGTACTTC. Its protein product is CASSSRLAGAYEQYF.

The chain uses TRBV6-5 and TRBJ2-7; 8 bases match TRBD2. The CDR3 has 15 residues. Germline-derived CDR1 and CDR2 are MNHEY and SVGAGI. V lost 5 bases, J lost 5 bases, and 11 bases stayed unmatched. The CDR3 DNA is TGTGCCAGCAGTAGGTTAACCGGGACTAGAAACGAGCAGTACTTC. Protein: CASSRLTGTRNEQYF.

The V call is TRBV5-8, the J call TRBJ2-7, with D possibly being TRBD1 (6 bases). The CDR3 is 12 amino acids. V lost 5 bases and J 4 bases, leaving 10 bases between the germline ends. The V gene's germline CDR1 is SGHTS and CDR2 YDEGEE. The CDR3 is CASRLTGYEQYF. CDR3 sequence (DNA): TGTGCCAGCAGACTTACAGGGTACGAGCAGTACTTC.

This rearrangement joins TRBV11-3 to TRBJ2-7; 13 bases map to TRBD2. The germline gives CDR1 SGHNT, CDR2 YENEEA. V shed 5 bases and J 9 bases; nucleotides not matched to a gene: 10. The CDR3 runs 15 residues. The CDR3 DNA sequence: TGTGCCAGCAGCCCCCGGACTAGCGGGGGAATCTGGCAGTACTTC. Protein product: CASSPRTSGGIWQYF.

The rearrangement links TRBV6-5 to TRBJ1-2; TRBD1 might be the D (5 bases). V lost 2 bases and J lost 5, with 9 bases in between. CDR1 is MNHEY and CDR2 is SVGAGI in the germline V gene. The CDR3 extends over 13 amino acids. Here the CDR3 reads CASSYGGWYGYTF. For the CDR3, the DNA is TGTGCCAGCAGTTACGGGGGGTGGTATGGCTACACCTTC.